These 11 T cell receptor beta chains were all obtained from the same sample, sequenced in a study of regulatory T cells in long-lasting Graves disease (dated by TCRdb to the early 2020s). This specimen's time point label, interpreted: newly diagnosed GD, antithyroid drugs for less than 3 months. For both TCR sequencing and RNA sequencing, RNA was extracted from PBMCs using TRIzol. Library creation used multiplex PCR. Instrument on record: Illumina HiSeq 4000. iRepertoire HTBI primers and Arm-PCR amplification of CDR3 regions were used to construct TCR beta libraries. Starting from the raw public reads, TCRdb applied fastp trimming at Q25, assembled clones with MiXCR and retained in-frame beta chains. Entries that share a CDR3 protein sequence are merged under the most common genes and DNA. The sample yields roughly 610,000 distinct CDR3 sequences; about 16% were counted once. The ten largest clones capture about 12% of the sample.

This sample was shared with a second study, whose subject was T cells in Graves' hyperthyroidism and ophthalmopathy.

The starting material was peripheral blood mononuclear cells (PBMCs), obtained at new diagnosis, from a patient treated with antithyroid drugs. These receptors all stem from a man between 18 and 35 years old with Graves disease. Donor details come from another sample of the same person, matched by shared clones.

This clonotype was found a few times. This chain's CDR3 is CASSLAPNRNIQYF. In nucleotides, the CDR3 is TGTGCCAGCAGCTTAGCGCCGAATAGGAACATTCAGTACTTC. V usage is TRBV7-9 and J usage is TRBJ2-4; D remains ambiguous. The CDR3 loop spans 14 amino acids. Germline CDR1 SEHNR, CDR2 FQNEAQ (reference sequence). V lost 0 bases and J 7 bases, leaving 10 bases between the germline ends.

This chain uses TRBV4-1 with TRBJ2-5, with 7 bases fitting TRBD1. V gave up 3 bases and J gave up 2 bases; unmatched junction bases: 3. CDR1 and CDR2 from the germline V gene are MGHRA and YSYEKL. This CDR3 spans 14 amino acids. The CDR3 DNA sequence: TGCGCCAGCAGCCAGAGGACAGGACAAGAGACCCAGTACTTC. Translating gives CASSQRTGQETQYF.

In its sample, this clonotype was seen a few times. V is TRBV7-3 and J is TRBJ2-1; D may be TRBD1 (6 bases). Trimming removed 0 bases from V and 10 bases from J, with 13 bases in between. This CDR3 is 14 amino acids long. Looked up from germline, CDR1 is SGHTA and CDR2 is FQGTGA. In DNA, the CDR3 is TGTGCCAGCAGCTTAACAGGGGGACCGAGGGAGCAGTTCTTC. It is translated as CASSLTGGPREQFF.

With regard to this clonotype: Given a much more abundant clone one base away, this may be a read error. CDR3 in amino acids: CASSVDGRYNEQYF. The CDR3 nucleotides are TGTGCCAGCAGTGTGGACGGGAGGTACAATGAGCAGTACTTC. The gene calls are TRBV2 and TRBJ2-7; 7 bases agree with TRBD2. Per germline, CDR1 SNHLY and CDR2 FYNNEI. The CDR3 spans 14 residues. The J segment lost 7 bases and the V segment lost 4 bases, leaving 10 bases of the junction unmatched.

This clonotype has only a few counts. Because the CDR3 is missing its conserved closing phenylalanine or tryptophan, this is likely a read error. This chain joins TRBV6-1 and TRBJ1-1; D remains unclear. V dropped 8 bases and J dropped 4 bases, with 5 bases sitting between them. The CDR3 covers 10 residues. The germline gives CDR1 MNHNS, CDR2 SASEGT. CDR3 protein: CASVRTEAFS. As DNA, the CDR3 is TGTGCCAGCGTCCGCACTGAAGCTTTCTCT.

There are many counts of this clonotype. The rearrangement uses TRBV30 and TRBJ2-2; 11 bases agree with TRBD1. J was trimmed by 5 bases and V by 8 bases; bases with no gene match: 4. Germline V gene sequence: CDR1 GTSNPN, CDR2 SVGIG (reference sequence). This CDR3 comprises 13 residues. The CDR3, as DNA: TGTGCCCACGGGACAGGGGGTACCGGGGAGCTGTTTTTT. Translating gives CAHGTGGTGELFF.

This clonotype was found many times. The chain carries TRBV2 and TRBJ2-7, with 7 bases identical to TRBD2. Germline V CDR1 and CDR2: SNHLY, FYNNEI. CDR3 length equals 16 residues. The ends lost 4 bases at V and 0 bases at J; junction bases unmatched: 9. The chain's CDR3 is CASSGLKREHSYEQYF. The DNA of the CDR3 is TGTGCCAGCAGTGGGCTAAAGCGGGAACACTCCTACGAGCAGTACTTC.

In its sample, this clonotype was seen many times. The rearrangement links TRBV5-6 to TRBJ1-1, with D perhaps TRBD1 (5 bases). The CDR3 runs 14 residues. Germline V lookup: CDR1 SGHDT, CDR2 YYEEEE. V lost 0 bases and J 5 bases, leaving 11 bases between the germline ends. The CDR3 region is CASSLGQRGTEAFF. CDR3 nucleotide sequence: TGTGCCAGCAGCTTGGGACAGAGGGGTACTGAAGCTTTCTTT.

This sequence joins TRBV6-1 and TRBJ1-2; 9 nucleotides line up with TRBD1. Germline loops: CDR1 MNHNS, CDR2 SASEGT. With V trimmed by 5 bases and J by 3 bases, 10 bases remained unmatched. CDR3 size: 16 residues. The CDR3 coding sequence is TGTGCCAGCAGTCCCGACGGGACAGGGTGGGACTATGGCTACACCTTC. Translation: CASSPDGTGWDYGYTF.

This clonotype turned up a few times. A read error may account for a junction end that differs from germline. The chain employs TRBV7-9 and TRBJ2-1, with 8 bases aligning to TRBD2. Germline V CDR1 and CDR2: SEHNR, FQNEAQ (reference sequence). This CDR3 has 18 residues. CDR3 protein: CASSLSAVGGRFYIEQFF. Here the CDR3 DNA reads TGTGCCAGCAGCTTATCAGCCGTCGGCGGGAGGTTCTACATTGAGCAGTTCTTC.

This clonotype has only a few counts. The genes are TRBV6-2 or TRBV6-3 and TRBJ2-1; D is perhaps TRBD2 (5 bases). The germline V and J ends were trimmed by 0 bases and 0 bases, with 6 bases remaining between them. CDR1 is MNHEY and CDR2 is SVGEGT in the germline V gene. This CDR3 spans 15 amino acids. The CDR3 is CASSYSEASYNEQFF. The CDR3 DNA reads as TGTGCCAGCAGTTACTCGGAGGCCTCCTACAATGAGCAGTTCTTC.